This TCR beta chain was found in a study of CD8+ T cells in alopecia areata. Study-level background: A 6-month period off drug followed tofacitinib, which lasted 6 to 18 months. Study-level points and caveats: Elevated clonality characterized lesional scalp relative to normal scalp, particularly in alopecia totalis/universalis.

The treatment denotes: oral pan-JAK inhibitor, 5-10 mg twice daily. It was from PBMCs that CD4+ and CD8+ T cells were sorted. cDNA serving as the sequencing template came from extracted, reverse transcribed RNA. The repertoire was sequenced with immunoSEQ multiplex PCR; TCRdb's copy has only in-frame clones and lacks some. This table holds hundreds of thousands of clones, approximately 72% found once. With respect to this clone: The antigen remains undetermined.

In germline, CDR1 is LGHNA, CDR2 YSLEER. V was clipped by 0 bases and J by 11 bases, with 17 bases between them. This CDR3 has 15 residues. V gene TRBV4-3 combines with J gene TRBJ1-5, with D unresolved. This receptor was identified in a human donor with alopecia areata. Here the sequenced sample was CD4+ T cells sorted from blood, taken at approximately week 45, from a patient treated with tofacitinib. The CDR3 loop is CASSQDLLRSNAQHF. CDR3 nucleotide sequence: TGCGCCAGCAGCCAAGATCTCCTCCGTAGTAACGCCCAGCATTTT.